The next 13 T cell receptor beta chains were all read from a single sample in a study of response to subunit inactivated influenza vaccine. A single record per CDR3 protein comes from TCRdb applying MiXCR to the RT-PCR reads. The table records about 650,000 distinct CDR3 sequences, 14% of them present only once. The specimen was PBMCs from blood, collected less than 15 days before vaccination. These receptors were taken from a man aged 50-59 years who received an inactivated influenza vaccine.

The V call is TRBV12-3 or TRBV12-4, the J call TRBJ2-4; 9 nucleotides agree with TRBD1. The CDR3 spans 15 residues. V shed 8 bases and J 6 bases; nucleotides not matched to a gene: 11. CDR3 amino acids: CASRRDRVDGNIQYF. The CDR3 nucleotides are TGTGCCAGCCGCCGGGACAGGGTGGATGGAAACATTCAGTACTTC.

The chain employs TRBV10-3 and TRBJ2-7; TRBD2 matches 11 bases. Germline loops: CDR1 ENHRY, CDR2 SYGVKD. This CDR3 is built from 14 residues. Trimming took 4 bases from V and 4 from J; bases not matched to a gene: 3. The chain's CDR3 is CAISGSSGRYEQYF. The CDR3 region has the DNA TGTGCCATCAGTGGATCTAGCGGGAGGTACGAGCAGTACTTC.

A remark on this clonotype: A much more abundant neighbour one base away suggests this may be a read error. The CDR3 here is CASSWTGGEQYF. In nucleotides, the CDR3 is TGCGCCAGCAGCTGGACAGGGGGCGAGCAGTACTTC. The rearrangement links TRBV5-1 to TRBJ2-7, with TRBD1 matching 10 bases. Germline CDR1 and CDR2: SGHRS and YFSETQ. The CDR3 contains 12 residues. The trim removed 3 bases at V and 6 bases at J, leaving 0 bases unmatched.

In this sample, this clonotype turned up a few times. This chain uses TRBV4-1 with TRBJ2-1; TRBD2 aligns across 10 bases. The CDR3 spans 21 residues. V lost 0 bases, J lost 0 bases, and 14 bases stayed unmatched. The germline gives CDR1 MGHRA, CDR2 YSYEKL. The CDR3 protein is CASSQERWLAGESSSYNEQFF. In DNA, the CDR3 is TGCGCCAGCAGCCAAGAGCGGTGGCTAGCGGGAGAGTCGAGCTCCTACAATGAGCAGTTCTTC.

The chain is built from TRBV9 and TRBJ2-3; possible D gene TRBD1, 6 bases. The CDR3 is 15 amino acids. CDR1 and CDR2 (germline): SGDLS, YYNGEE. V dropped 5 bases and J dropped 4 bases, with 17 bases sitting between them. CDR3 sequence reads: CASSRTLGGSDTQYF. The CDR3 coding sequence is TGTGCCAGCAGTCGAACCTTAGGGGGATCAGATACGCAGTATTTT.

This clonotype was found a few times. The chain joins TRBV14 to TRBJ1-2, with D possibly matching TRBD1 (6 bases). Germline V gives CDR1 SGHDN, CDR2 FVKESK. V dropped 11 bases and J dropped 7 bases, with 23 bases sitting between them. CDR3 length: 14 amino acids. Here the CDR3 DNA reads TGTGCCGTCCCCAACCGGGGGGCAAAGAGTGGCTACACCTTC. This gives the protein CAVPNRGAKSGYTF.

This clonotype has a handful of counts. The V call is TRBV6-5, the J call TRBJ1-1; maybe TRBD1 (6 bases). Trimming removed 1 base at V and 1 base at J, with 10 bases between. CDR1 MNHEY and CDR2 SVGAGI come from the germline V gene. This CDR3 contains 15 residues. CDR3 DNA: TGTGCCAGCAGTTACTACCAGGGGCAGAACACTGAAGCTTTCTTT. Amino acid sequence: CASSYYQGQNTEAFF.

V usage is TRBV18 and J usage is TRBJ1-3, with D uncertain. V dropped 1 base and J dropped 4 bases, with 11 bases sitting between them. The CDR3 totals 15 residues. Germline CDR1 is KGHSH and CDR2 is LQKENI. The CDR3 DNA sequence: TGTGCCAGCTCACCACGAATTATGACGGGAAACACCATATATTTT. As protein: CASSPRIMTGNTIYF.

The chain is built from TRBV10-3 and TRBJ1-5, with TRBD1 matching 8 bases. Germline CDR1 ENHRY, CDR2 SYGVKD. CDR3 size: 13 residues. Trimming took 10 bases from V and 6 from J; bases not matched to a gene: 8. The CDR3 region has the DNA TGTGCCAGCGGACAGGGTCGGGGTCAGCCCCAGCATTTT. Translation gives CASGQGRGQPQHF.

CDR3 in amino acids: CSAPVQGSGTDTQYF. The CDR3 DNA reads TGCAGTGCTCCCGTACAGGGTTCGGGCACAGATACGCAGTATTTT. This chain connects TRBV20-1 to TRBJ2-3; a weak D match, TRBD1 (6 bases). The CDR3 contains 15 residues. Germline assignment: CDR1 DFQATT and CDR2 SNEGSKA (reference sequence). Between the trimmed V and J ends, which lost 5 bases and 1 base, there was a span of 16 bases.

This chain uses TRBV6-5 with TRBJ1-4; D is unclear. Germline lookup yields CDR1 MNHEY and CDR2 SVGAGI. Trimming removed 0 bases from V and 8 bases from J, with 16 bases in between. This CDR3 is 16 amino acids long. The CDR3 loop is CASSYSVLGGGEKLFF. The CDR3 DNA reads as TGTGCCAGCAGTTACTCGGTCTTAGGAGGTGGGGAAAAACTGTTTTTT.

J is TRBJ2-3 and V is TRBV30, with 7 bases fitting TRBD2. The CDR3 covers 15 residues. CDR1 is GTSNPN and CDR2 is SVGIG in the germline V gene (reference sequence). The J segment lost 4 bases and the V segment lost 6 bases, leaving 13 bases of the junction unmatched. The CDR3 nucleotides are TGTGCCTGCCGAGTAGGGAGGGCGAGTCCAGATACGCAGTATTTT. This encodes CACRVGRASPDTQYF.

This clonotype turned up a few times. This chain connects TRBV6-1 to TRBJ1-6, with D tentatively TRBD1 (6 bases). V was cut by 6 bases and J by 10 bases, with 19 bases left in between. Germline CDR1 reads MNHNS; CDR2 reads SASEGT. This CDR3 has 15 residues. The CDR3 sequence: CASRKTGSGYSPLHF. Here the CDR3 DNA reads TGTGCCAGCAGGAAGACAGGCTCCGGGTACTCACCCCTCCACTTT.